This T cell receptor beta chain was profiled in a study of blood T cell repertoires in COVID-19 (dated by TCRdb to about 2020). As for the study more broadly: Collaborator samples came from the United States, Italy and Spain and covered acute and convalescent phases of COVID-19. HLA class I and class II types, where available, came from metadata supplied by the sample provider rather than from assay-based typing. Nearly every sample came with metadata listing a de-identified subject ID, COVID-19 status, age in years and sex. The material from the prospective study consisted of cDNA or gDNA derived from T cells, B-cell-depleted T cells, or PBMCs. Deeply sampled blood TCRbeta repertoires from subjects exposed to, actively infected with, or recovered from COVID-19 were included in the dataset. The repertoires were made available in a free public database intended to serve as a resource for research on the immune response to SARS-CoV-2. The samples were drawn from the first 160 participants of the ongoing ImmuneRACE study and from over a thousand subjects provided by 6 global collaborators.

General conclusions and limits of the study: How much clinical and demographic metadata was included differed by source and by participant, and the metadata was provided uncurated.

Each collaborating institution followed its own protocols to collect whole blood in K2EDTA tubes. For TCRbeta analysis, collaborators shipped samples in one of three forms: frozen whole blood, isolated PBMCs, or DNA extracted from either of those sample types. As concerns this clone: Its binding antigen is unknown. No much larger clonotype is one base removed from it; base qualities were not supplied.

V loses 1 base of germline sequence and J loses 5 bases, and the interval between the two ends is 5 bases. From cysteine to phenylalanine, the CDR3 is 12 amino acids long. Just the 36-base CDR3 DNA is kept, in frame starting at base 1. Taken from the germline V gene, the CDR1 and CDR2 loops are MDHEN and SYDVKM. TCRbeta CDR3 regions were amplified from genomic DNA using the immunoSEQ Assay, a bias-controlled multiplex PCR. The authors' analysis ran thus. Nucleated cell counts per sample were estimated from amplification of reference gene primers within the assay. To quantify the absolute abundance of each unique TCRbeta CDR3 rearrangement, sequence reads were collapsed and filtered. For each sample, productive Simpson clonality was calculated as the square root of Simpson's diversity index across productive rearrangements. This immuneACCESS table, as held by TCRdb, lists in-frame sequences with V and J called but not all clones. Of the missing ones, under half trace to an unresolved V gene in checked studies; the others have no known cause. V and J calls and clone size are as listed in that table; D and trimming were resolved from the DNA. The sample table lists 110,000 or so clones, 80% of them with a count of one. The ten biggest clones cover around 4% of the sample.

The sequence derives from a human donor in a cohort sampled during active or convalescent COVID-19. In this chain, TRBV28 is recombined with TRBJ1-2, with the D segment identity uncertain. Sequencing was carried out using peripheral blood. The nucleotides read TGTGCCAGCAGTTTATTCCCTTATGGCTACACCTTC. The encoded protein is CASSLFPYGYTF.